Listed here is a single T cell receptor (beta chain). Its antigen is currently not known. Nothing much larger sits one base from this clone, and base qualities are not available. The germline V gene specifies SGHVS as CDR1 and FQNEAQ as CDR2. The CDR3 runs 18 residues from the cysteine to the phenylalanine. The CDR3 DNA has 54 bases and is translated from base 1. Trimming removed 2 bases from V and 4 bases from J; the gene matches leave 9 bases unexplained. This specimen belongs to a study of shared clonotypes between healthy human individuals (dated by TCRdb to the early 2020s). General notes on the study: The cohort included three men and two women between 18 and 49 years of age. To estimate repertoire size and how much clonotypes are shared between individuals, the study performed deep sequencing of blood TCR repertoires from a few healthy adults. For each donor, CD4 naive and CD4 memory were each given three plates, CD8 naive was given two plates, and CD8 memory was given one plate. Leukapheresis yielded between about 0.85 and 10 billion PBMCs per donor. Different laboratories and diverse techniques were used to prepare libraries and sequence TCR repertoires, to increase sequencing depth and limit assay-specific biases.

The donors were healthy, HIV-negative adults with no recently reported acute infections or vaccinations. Only Caucasian adults living in Nashville, Tennessee, USA were represented among the donors. Magnetic negative selection was used to enrich CD4+ T cells, after which naive cells were positively selected on CD45RA and the negative fraction became the memory subset. After blood collection by leukapheresis, PBMCs were isolated using Ficoll-Histopaque density gradient centrifugation and then cryopreserved in the vapor phase of liquid nitrogen. Purity and quantity of every magnetically sorted T cell population were checked by analytical flow cytometry. Genomic DNA was isolated from every sorted fraction and measured by UV absorbance on a Nanodrop 2000c. The research as a whole found: Rarefaction of sorted-subset datasets indicated incomplete sequencing despite the large sequencing depth. Based on pairwise subsampling, the degree of clonotype sharing among donors was expected to be affected by sequencing depth. Compared with non-shared clonotypes, the clonotypes found in all four sorted-subset donors had higher generation probabilities. The small number of donors limited the genetic and exposure-history diversity represented. Sampling was limited to blood, and TCR repertoires in tissue likely differ from TCR repertoires in blood. Across four donors, approximately 5% of naive CD4, approximately 3.6% of naive CD8, under 2.5% of memory CD4, and under 0.45% of memory CD8 clonotypes were shared. Naive subsets generally had larger estimated clonotype richness than memory subsets.

Using the deep immunoSEQ assay, multiplex PCR amplified TCR CDR3 regions from genomic DNA. Genomic DNA extracted from each cell subset was distributed evenly over all wells of several immunoSEQ 96-well plates, and each plate served as one replicate. For sorted subsets, about 210 ng of genomic DNA, equivalent to 30,000 or so T cell genomes, went into each replicate PCR. Purified libraries were quantified with a Qubit 3.0 fluorometer, sized on a Bioanalyzer 2100, and re-quantified with the KAPA Library Quantification kit. Every immunoSEQ 96-well plate was sequenced on a separate single-read 150-cycle Illumina NextSeq 550 flow cell. The original methods were these. Because the immunoSEQ output included only junctional sequences and no quality scores, the filtering could not be the same as the filtering used for full-length reads. Sequences were annotated with PyIR, a Python wrapper for IgBLAST v1.9, and V/J genes and CDR3 were assigned using IMGT germline references. Reads with weak V/J assignments (E-value above 1e-6), missing CDR3, stop codons, out-of-frame junctions, or ambiguous translated residues were removed. V3J clonotypes were defined by identical inferred V gene, J gene, and CDR3 amino acid sequence. The percentage overlap between two repertoires was calculated by dividing the number of shared unique clonotypes by the size of the smaller repertoire. Repertoire richness was assessed with RTK rarefaction, the Chao1 estimator, and Recon v2.1 estimates of unobserved clonotypes. For all TCRbeta clonotypes obtained by the gDNA method from a handful of donors, generation probabilities were computed with OLGA. TCRdb limited this immuneACCESS table to in-frame rearrangements with V and J called. A share of clones is missing; checked studies link under half to unresolved V genes, and the rest is unexplained. V, J and clone size are taken as reported in that table, and D and trimming were inferred from the DNA itself. The sample profile shows about 2 million clones; around 95% of them were found once. 0.13% of the sample belongs to the ten largest clones.

The sequence joins TRBV7-8 to TRBJ2-1, with 12 middle bases fitting TRBD2. This TCR was sampled from a man between 18 and 29 years old in good health. The sequencing input was naive CD4+ T cells sorted from blood. Taken with the paper, the label for cell subset or site translates to: CD45RA+ positively selected. The CDR3 protein is CASSLRWTSGTRYNEQFF. The nucleotides read TGTGCCAGCAGCTTAAGATGGACTAGCGGGACTAGATACAATGAGCAGTTCTTC.